This TCR beta chain is from a study of post-analysis software for immune sequencing data. Broader study findings: Patients carried several TRBV segments more frequently than controls did, and TRBV5-6, TRBV5-1 and TRBV20-1 were among them.

Unique molecular identifiers were carried by the TCR beta cDNA libraries. The authors obtained 500,000 or so cDNA molecules from approximately 0.91 to 9.4 million T cells. Using its own MiXCR run on the PCR reads, TCRdb lists one record per CDR3 protein. The sample has more than 350,000 distinct CDR3 sequences; roughly 38% are singletons. CDR3 length: 14 residues. V was trimmed by 6 bases and J by 2 bases, leaving 13 bases between them. As to this clonotype: The antigen is undetermined.

J is TRBJ1-2 and V is TRBV12-3 or TRBV12-4; D is uncertain. The clonotype was recovered from a girl aged 2 to 10 with multiple sclerosis. Sequencing input: blood. Here the CDR3 reads CASSPHGGNYGYTF. The CDR3 nucleotides are TGTGCCAGCAGCCCACATGGCGGGAACTATGGCTACACCTTC.